These 15 T cell receptor beta chains share one sample of origin, sequenced in a study of T cells after yellow fever vaccination. TCRdb re-called the 5' RACE reads through MiXCR, storing one row per CDR3 protein. Here the sample spans 350,000 to 450,000 distinct CDR3 sequences, over 15% being singletons. The sample here was PBMCs, taken before the yellow fever booster vaccination. Receptors originate from a man younger than 35 who received the YFV17D yellow fever vaccine.

This sequence joins TRBV18 and TRBJ2-2, with D perhaps TRBD1 (5 bases). CDR1 KGHSH and CDR2 LQKENI come from the germline V gene. The CDR3 extends over 15 amino acids. The ends were cut back, 1 base at V and 5 bases at J, with 11 bases in the middle. The CDR3 DNA is TGTGCCAGCTCACCACTAAGACAGTCGACCGGGGAGCTGTTTTTT. Residues: CASSPLRQSTGELFF.

V gene TRBV20-1 combines with J gene TRBJ2-5, with D possibly matching TRBD1 (6 bases). The CDR3 sequence is 13 residues long. The V end lost 6 bases, the J end lost 1 base, and 12 bases lay between the germline ends. Germline CDR1 DFQATT, CDR2 SNEGSKA (reference sequence). CDR3 region: CSAIGQLQETQYF. DNA for the CDR3: TGCAGTGCCATTGGACAGCTCCAAGAGACCCAGTACTTC.

In this sample, this clonotype turned up a few times. This chain connects TRBV4-2 to TRBJ1-6; 9 bases are a match to TRBD1. V gave up 4 bases and J gave up 7 bases; unmatched junction bases: 14. Germline V gene data show CDR1 as LGHNA and CDR2 as YNFKEQ. CDR3 length: 18 amino acids. The CDR3 DNA is TGTGCCAGCAGCCGCGCTAACAGGGGGCGGGATGTAAATTCACCCCTCCACTTT. Translation: CASSRANRGRDVNSPLHF.

V gene TRBV7-9 combines with J gene TRBJ1-5; the D gene is possibly TRBD1 (6 bases). This CDR3 contains 15 residues. Germline-derived CDR1 and CDR2 are SEHNR and FQNEAQ (reference sequence). Trimming removed 5 bases from V and 5 bases from J, with 16 bases in between. The CDR3 protein is CASSPYRGGDQPQHF. The CDR3 DNA reads TGTGCCAGCAGCCCCTATCGAGGGGGGGATCAGCCCCAGCATTTT.

The chain links TRBV10-3 to TRBJ2-1; no clear D gene. Germline V CDR1 and CDR2: ENHRY, SYGVKD. The CDR3 spans 17 residues. Trimming left V 0 bases short and J 3 bases short, with 15 bases between. The CDR3 nucleotides are TGTGCCATCAGTGAGTCGTCGGGCCTCGATTTCTACAATGAGCAGTTCTTC. Protein: CAISESSGLDFYNEQFF.

The table lists this clonotype with a few counts. The chain is built from TRBV15 and TRBJ1-1; D remains ambiguous. Trimming left V 3 bases short and J 7 bases short, with 33 bases between. The CDR3 extends over 20 amino acids. The germline V gene has CDR1 LNHNV and CDR2 YYDKDF (reference sequence). The CDR3 here is CATSSRVSQSLLHNLNEAFF. CDR3 coding DNA: TGTGCCACCAGCAGCCGGGTATCCCAAAGCCTACTCCACAATCTCAATGAAGCTTTCTTT.

V usage is TRBV20-1 and J usage is TRBJ2-3; D possibly corresponds to TRBD2 (5 bases). This CDR3 contains 12 residues. V was cut by 7 bases and J by 10 bases, with 18 bases left in between. Germline loops: CDR1 DFQATT, CDR2 SNEGSKA (reference sequence). The CDR3 reads CSVAPAGRAQYF. CDR3 DNA sequence: TGCAGTGTGGCTCCGGCCGGGCGGGCGCAGTATTTT.

This clonotype was seen only a few times. The rearrangement links TRBV6-5 to TRBJ2-5; possible D gene TRBD2, 6 bases. Per the germline V gene, CDR1 is MNHEY and CDR2 is SVGAGI. Trimming removed 9 bases at V and 1 base at J, with 9 bases between. The CDR3 extends over 12 amino acids. In DNA form, the CDR3 reads TGTGCCAGTGGAGGGGCCCAAGAGACCCAGTACTTC. Encoded protein: CASGGAQETQYF.

This clonotype was recorded many times. This chain joins TRBV18 and TRBJ1-6, with TRBD1 matching over 7 bases. CDR1 is KGHSH and CDR2 is LQKENI in the germline V gene. The CDR3 length is 16 residues. V lost 4 bases to trimming and J lost 7 bases; unmatched junction nucleotides: 10. In DNA, the CDR3 is TGTGCCAGCTCACGGCGAGGGGGACAGTTAAATTCACCCCTCCACTTT. This gives the protein CASSRRGGQLNSPLHF.

This clonotype was counted at least ten times. CDR3 sequence reads: CASRLRQGGSPLHF. The CDR3 DNA sequence: TGTGCCAGCAGGCTACGGCAGGGGGGTTCACCCCTCCACTTT. The V and J genes are TRBV6-5 and TRBJ1-6, with 7 bases fitting TRBD1. Per the germline V gene, CDR1 is MNHEY and CDR2 is SVGAGI. The trim removed 6 bases at V and 9 bases at J, leaving 8 bases unmatched. The CDR3 is 14 amino acids.

The genes are TRBV6-2 or TRBV6-3 and TRBJ2-5; D ambiguous. V was trimmed by 5 bases and J by 6 bases, leaving 10 bases between them. The germline gives CDR1 MNHEY, CDR2 SVGEGT. This CDR3 region has 12 residues. The chain's CDR3 is CASSQQTQTQYF. The CDR3 DNA reads as TGTGCCAGCAGTCAGCAGACCCAGACCCAGTACTTC.

This clonotype was counted only a few times. The V call is TRBV29-1, the J call TRBJ1-4, with 7 bases lining up with TRBD1. CDR1 and CDR2 (germline): SQVTM, ANQGSEA. CDR3 length: 13 amino acids. The V gene end was trimmed by 7 bases and the J gene end by 7 bases; junction bases not matched to a gene: 9. Here the CDR3 DNA reads TGCAGCGCAGTACAGGGGAACGTTGAAAAACTGTTTTTT. Residues: CSAVQGNVEKLFF.

The chain uses TRBV6-5 and TRBJ1-5; D not resolved. The V gene lost 5 bases and the J gene lost 0 bases, with 14 bases spanning the gap. Per germline, CDR1 MNHEY and CDR2 SVGAGI. The CDR3 has 16 residues. This CDR3 is CASSPARPYSNQPQHF. The CDR3 bases are TGTGCCAGCAGTCCAGCCAGGCCCTATAGCAATCAGCCCCAGCATTTT.

This clonotype has only a few counts. The rearrangement links TRBV6-5 to TRBJ1-1, with TRBD1 identical over 8 bases. CDR1 is MNHEY and CDR2 is SVGAGI in the germline V gene. The V gene end was trimmed by 6 bases and the J gene end by 5 bases; junction bases not matched to a gene: 5. The CDR3 sequence is 13 residues long. The CDR3 region has the DNA TGTGCCAGCAGCCGTGGGACAGGAACTGAAGCTTTCTTT. Protein sequence: CASSRGTGTEAFF.

A few counts support this clonotype. This chain joins TRBV20-1 and TRBJ2-6; D gene ambiguous. Looked up from germline, CDR1 is DFQATT and CDR2 is SNEGSKA (reference sequence). Trimming pared 3 bases from V and 4 bases from J, leaving 10 bases between. The CDR3 totals 14 residues. The DNA for the CDR3 is TGCAGTGCTAGCCAGGCGACGGGGGCCAACGTCCTGACTTTC. Residues: CSASQATGANVLTF.